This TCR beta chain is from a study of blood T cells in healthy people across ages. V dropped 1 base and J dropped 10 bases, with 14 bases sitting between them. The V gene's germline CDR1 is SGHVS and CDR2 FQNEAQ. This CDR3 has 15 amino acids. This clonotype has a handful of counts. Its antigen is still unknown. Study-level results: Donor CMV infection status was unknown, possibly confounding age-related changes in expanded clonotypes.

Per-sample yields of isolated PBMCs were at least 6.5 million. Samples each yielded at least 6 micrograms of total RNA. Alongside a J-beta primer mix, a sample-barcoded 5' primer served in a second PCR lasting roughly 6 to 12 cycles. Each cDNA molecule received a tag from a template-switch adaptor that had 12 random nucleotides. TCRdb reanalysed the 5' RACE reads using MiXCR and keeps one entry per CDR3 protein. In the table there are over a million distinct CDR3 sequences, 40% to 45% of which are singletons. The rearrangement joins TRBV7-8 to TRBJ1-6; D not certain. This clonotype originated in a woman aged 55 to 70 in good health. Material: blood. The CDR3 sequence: CASSLGRVTKSPLHF. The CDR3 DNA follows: TGTGCCAGCAGCTTAGGTCGGGTGACTAAATCACCCCTCCACTTT.